Given below is one TCR beta chain in context. What antigen it recognizes has not been identified. The record has no base qualities; no much larger clone is one base away. Healthy HIV-negative adults with no recently reported acute infections or vaccinations were included as donors. Only Caucasian adults living in Nashville, Tennessee, USA were represented among the donors. CD4+ T cells were enriched by magnetic negative selection; naive cells were then positively selected on CD45RA, and the negative fraction formed the memory subset. After blood collection by leukapheresis, PBMCs were isolated using Ficoll-Histopaque density gradient centrifugation and then cryopreserved in the vapor phase of liquid nitrogen. Purity and quantity of every magnetically sorted T cell population were checked by analytical flow cytometry. From each sorted fraction, genomic DNA was isolated and quantified by UV absorbance on a Nanodrop 2000c.

The germline V gene sets CDR1 to LGHNA and CDR2 to YSLEER. V has 2 bases trimmed and J has 4 bases trimmed; junction bases matching no gene number 4. Taken from cysteine to phenylalanine, the CDR3 has 16 residues. Only the CDR3 part of the read is kept: 48 bases, read in frame from the first base. Using the deep immunoSEQ assay, multiplex PCR amplified TCR CDR3 regions from genomic DNA. Extracted genomic DNA from each cell subset was distributed evenly across all wells of several immunoSEQ 96-well plates, and each plate was treated as a replicate. For sorted subsets, around 200 ng genomic DNA, equal to some 30,000 T cell genomes, was loaded into each replicate PCR. Purified libraries were measured with a Qubit 3.0 fluorometer, size-checked on a Bioanalyzer 2100, and measured again with the KAPA Library Quantification kit. Every immunoSEQ 96-well plate was sequenced on a dedicated single-read 150-cycle Illumina NextSeq 550 flow cell. Per the authors' processing: Because the immunoSEQ output held only junctional sequences and lacked quality scores, the filtering could not match the filtering applied to full-length reads. Sequences were annotated with PyIR, a Python wrapper for IgBLAST v1.9, using IMGT germline references to assign V/J genes and CDR3. Any read was removed if the V/J assignment was weak (E-value above 1e-6), the CDR3 was missing, or the read contained stop codons, out-of-frame junctions, or ambiguous translated residues. V3J clonotypes were defined as sequences sharing an identical inferred V gene, J gene, and CDR3 amino acid sequence. The percentage overlap between two repertoires was calculated by dividing the number of shared unique clonotypes by the size of the smaller repertoire. RTK rarefaction, the Chao1 estimator, and Recon v2.1 estimates of unobserved clonotypes were used to assess repertoire richness. Generation probabilities for all TCRbeta clonotypes obtained by the gDNA method from a handful of donors were computed using OLGA. The immuneACCESS repertoire file appears here via TCRdb, limited to in-frame rearrangements. These files lack a portion of the clones; in checked studies, under half of the deficit traces to unresolved V genes, and the cause of the others is not known. The D gene and trimming were derived from the DNA, and the V and J assignments and clone size from that table. This sample is represented by some 1.5 million clones; roughly 96% of them were singletons. The top ten clones comprise about 1% of the sample.

This sample was included in a study of shared clonotypes between healthy human individuals (dated by TCRdb to about 2020). Regarding the research as a whole: The cohort included a few men and a couple of women between 18 and 49 years of age. Per donor, three plates each were used for CD4 naive and CD4 memory, two for CD8 naive, and one for CD8 memory. To estimate repertoire size and how much clonotype sharing occurs between individuals, the study deeply sequenced the blood TCR repertoires of several healthy adults. Libraries were prepared and TCR repertoires were sequenced by different laboratories using diverse techniques, in order to increase sequencing depth and limit assay-specific biases. Leukapheresis yielded between about 0.85 and 9.5 billion PBMCs per donor.

Overall study outcomes, separate from this receptor: Based on pairwise subsampling, the degree of clonotype sharing among donors was expected to be affected by sequencing depth. Only blood was sampled, and tissue TCR repertoires likely differ from those in blood. Because the study included only a small number of donors, the genetic and exposure-history diversity represented was limited. Larger estimated clonotype richness was generally found for naive subsets than for memory subsets. Sharing across a handful of donors was observed for about 5% of naive CD4, less than 4% of naive CD8, about 2.5% of memory CD4, and less than 0.45% of memory CD8 clonotypes. Compared with non-shared clonotypes, clonotypes shared by all four sorted-subset donors had higher generation probabilities. Incomplete sequencing was indicated by rarefaction of sorted-subset datasets, despite the large sequencing depth.

The sequence was obtained from a young man in good health. The rearranged segments are TRBV4-3 and TRBJ1-5, and 11 junction bases match TRBD1. The specimen sequenced was naive CD4+ T cells sorted from blood. The cell subset or site label here, explained by the study, means: CD45RA+ positively selected. DNA sequence: TGCGCCAGCAGCCAACACGGGACAGGGGGAAATCAGCCCCAGCATTTT. Its protein is CASSQHGTGGNQPQHF.